This paragraph covers one T cell receptor beta chain sequence. This CDR3 has 15 residues. V dropped 5 bases and J dropped 0 bases, with 13 bases sitting between them. The germline V gene has CDR1 MDHEN and CDR2 SYDVKM. This record comes from a study of cytomegalovirus exposure and HLA in healthy donors. Sequenced by immunoSEQ multiplex PCR; TCRdb stores in-frame clones only, minus some. The sample includes 150,000 to 200,000 clones, around 86% of them seen just once. The receptor was derived from a man younger than 30 in good health and CMV-seropositive. The sequencing input was PBMCs. The chain carries TRBV28 and TRBJ1-1, with a tentative D call TRBD1 (5 bases). The CDR3: CASSPGGILNTEAFF. Here the CDR3 DNA reads TGTGCCAGCAGTCCGGGGGGGATTCTGAACACTGAAGCTTTCTTT. The full variable domain, with the rest looked up from reference TRBV28 and TRBJ1-1, is DVKVTQSSRYLVKRTGEKVFLECVQDMDHENMFWYRQDPGLGLRLIYFSYDVKMKEKGDIPEGYSVSREKKERFSLILESASTNQTSMYLCASSPGGILNTEAFFGQGTRLTVV.